The clone carrying this T cell receptor beta chain was seen only once. Its target is unknown. This record comes from a study of molecular identifiers for immune sequencing clone quantification. Findings and caveats of the study: Sharing of a barcode by identical TCR molecules could cause highly expanded clone sizes to be underestimated.

From roughly 20,000 to 1,000,000 sorted cells, naive CD8 libraries were generated with 10%, 30% or 50% RNA. The authors gated naive CD8 T cells as CD8+CD4-CCR7+CD45RA+ for sorting. The use of previously described methods and listed TCR primers produced the bulk TCR libraries. MiXCR, applied by TCRdb to the PCR reads, yields one record per CDR3 protein. Of some 65,000 distinct CDR3 sequences listed, less than 20% were seen once; the top ten hold 1.5% to 1.9%. The CDR3 has 14 amino acids. Germline CDR1 is SEHNR and CDR2 is FQNEAQ (reference sequence). Trimming pared 6 bases from V and 6 bases from J, leaving 12 bases between.

The origin of this receptor is a human donor in good health. Some libraries in this study had Jurkat cell RNA spiked in. Sequenced input: naive CD8+ T cells from blood, with Jurkat cell RNA spiked in. The subset here: FACS-sorted CD8+CD4-CCR7+CD45RA+ naive T cells. The V call is TRBV7-9, the J call TRBJ1-6; D is perhaps TRBD1 (6 bases). The CDR3 DNA is TGTGCCAGCAGGAGCGACAGGAGTAATTCACCCCTCCACTTT. This sequence encodes CASRSDRSNSPLHF.